One and the same sample provided the 5 T cell receptor beta chains below, sequenced in a study of blood T cell repertoires in COVID-19. Repertoires were generated with immunoSEQ multiplex PCR, while TCRdb's copy carries only in-frame clones and drops some. The sample carries fewer than 110,000 clones, 84% recorded once. The material sequenced was peripheral blood. The receptors originated from a human donor in a cohort sampled during active or convalescent COVID-19.

To note about this clone: Sequence at one end of the junction differs from germline and may be a read error. The chain employs TRBV4-2 and TRBJ2-2; D may be TRBD1 (6 bases). Germline V gene lookup returns CDR1 LGHNA and CDR2 YNFKEQ. The CDR3 is made up of 17 amino acids. In DNA form, the CDR3 reads TGTGCCAGCAGTCAAGATGGGGCACAGGGAAGCACCGGGGAGCTGTTTTTT. It codes for CASSQDGAQGSTGELFF.

The chain links TRBV19 to TRBJ1-1; D is unclear. Trimming left V 0 bases short and J 3 bases short, with 8 bases between. The CDR3 has 14 amino acids. Germline CDR1 reads LNHDA; CDR2 reads SQIVND (reference sequence). The CDR3 DNA reads TGTGCCAGTAGTATAGACTCAGGATACACTGAAGCTTTCTTT. Protein sequence: CASSIDSGYTEAFF.

The gene calls are TRBV6-2 or TRBV6-3 and TRBJ1-6; maybe TRBD1 (5 bases). V lost 5 bases and J 2 bases, leaving 10 bases between the germline ends. The CDR3 is 15 amino acids. Germline V gives CDR1 MNHEY, CDR2 SVGEGT. As DNA, the CDR3 is TGTGCCAGCAGTCCACAGGACACCTATAATTCACCCCTCCACTTT. The encoded protein is CASSPQDTYNSPLHF.

The V and J genes are TRBV19 and TRBJ1-5; D gene unclear. Per germline, CDR1 LNHDA and CDR2 SQIVND (reference sequence). With 3 bases removed from V and 7 bases from J, the gap between germline ends came to 10 bases. This CDR3 contains 13 residues. The CDR3 here is CASSIPRSQPQHF. The DNA of the CDR3 is TGTGCCAGTAGTATCCCCCGAAGCCAGCCCCAGCATTTT.

The chain couples TRBV9 to TRBJ1-6; 7 positions match TRBD1. Germline V lookup: CDR1 SGDLS, CDR2 YYNGEE. The CDR3 spans 14 residues. Trimming took 2 bases from V and 7 from J; bases not matched to a gene: 3. As DNA, the CDR3 is TGTGCCAGCAGCGTCGGGACAGAGAATTCACCCCTCCACTTT. As protein: CASSVGTENSPLHF.